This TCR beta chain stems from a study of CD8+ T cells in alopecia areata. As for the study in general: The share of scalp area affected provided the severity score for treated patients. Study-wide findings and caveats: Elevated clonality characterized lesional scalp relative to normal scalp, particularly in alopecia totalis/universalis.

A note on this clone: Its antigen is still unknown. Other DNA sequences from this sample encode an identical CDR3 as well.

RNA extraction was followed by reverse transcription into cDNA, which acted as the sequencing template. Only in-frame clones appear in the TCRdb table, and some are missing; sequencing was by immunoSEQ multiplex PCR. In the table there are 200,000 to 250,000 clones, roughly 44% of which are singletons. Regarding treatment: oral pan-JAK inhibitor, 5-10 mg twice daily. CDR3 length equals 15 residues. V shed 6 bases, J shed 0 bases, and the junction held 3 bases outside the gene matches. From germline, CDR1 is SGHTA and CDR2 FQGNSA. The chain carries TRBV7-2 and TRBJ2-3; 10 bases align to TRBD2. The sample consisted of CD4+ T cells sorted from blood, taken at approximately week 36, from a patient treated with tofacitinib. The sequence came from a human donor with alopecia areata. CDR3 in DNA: TGTGCCAGCAGTCTACTAGCGGGAAGCACAGATACGCAGTATTTT. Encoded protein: CASSLLAGSTDTQYF.